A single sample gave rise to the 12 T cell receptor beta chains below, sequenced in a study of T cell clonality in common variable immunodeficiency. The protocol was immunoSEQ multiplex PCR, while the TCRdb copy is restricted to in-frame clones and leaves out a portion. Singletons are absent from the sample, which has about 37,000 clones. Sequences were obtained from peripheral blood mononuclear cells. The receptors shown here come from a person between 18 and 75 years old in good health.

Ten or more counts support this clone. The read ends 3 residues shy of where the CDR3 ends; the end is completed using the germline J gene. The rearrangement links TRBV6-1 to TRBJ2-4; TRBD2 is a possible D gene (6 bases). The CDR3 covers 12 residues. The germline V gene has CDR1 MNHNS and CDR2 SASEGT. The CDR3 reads CASSEAGGTQYF. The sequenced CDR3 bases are TGTGCCAGCAGTGAAGCGGGGGGAACT.

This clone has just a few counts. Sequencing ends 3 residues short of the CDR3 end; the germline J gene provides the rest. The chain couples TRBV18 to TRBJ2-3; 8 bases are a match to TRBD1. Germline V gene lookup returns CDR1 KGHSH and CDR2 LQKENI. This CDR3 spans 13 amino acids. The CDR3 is CASSATGVETQYF. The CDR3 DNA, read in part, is TGTGCCAGCTCAGCGACAGGGGTAGAGACG.

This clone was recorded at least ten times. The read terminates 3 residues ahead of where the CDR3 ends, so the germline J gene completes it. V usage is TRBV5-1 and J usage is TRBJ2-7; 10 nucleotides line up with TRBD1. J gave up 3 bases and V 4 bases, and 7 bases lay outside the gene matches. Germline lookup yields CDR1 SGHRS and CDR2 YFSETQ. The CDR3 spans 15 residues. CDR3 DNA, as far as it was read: TGCGCCAGCAGCCCGGGACAGGGGAACCTCTACGAG. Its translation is CASSPGQGNLYE. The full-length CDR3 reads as CASSPGQGNLYEQYF.

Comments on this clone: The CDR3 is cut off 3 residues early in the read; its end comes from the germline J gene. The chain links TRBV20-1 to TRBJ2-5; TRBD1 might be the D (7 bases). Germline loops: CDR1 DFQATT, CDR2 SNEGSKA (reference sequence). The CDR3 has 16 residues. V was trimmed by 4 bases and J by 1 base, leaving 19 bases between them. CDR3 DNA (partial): TGCAGTGCTAACCCAGGACGGGGGACAGTCCAAGAGACC. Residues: CSANPGRGTVQET. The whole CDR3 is CSANPGRGTVQETQYF.

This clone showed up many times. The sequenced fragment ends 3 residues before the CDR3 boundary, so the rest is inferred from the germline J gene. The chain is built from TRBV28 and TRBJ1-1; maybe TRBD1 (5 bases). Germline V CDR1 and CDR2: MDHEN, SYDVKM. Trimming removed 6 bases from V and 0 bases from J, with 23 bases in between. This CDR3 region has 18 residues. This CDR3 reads CASSLGGAGRRMNTEAFF. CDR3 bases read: TGTGCCAGCAGCCTGGGTGGGGCAGGGAGACGAATGAACACTGAA.

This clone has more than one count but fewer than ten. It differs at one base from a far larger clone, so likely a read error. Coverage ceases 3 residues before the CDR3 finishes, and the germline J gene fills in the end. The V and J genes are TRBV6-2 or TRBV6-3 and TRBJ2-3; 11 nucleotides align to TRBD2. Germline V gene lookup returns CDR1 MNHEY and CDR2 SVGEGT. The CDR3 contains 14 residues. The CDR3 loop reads CASRVSGRAGTQYF. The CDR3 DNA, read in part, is TGTGCCAGCAGAGTTAGCGGGAGGGCAGGGACG.

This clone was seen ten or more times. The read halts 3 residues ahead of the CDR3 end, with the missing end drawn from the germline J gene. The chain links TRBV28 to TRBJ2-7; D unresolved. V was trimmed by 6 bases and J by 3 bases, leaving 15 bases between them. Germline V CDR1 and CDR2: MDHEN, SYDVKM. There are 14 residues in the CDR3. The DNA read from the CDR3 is TGTGCCAGCAGCCCCTCCCGCGGCTACTACGAG. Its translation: CASSPSRGYYE. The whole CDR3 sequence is CASSPSRGYYEQYF.

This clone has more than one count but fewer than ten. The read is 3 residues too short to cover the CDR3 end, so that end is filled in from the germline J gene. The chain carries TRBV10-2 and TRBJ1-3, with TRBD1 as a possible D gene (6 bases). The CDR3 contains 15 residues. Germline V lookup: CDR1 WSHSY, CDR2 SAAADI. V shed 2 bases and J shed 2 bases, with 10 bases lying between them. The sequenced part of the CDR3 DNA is TGCGCCAGCAGTGAGGGACAGTCAACTGGAAACACC. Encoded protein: CASSEGQSTGNT. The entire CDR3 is CASSEGQSTGNTIYF.

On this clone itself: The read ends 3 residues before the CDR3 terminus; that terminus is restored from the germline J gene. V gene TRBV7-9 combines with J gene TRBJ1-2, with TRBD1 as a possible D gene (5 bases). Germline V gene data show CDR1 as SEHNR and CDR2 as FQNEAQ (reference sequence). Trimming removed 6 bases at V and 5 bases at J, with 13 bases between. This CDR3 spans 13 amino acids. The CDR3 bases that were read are TGTGCCAGCAGTCCCCCGGGGGGGTATGGC. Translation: CASSPPGGYG. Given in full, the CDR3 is CASSPPGGYGYTF.

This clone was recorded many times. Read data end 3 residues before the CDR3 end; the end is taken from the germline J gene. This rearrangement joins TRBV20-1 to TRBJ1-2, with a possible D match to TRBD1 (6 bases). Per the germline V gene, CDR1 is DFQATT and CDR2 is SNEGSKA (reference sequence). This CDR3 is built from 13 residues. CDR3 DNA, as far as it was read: TGCAGTGCTCTCGACAGGCCTCAGAGGGGC. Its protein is CSALDRPQRG. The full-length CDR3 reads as CSALDRPQRGYTF.

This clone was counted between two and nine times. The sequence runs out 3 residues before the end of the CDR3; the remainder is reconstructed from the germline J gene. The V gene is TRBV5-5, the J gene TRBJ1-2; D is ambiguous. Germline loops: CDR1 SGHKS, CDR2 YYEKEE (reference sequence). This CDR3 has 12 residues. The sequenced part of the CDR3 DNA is TGTGCCAGCAGCTTGGTAGCGGGGTCC. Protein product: CASSLVAGS. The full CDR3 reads CASSLVAGSYTF.

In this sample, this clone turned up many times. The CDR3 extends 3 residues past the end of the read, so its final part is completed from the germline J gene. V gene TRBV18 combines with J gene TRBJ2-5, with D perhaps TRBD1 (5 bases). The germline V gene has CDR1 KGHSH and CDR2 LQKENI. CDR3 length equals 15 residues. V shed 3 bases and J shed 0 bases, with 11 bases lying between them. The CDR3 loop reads CASSPPTAYQETQYF. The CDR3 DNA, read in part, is TGTGCCAGCTCACCGCCGACAGCCTACCAAGAGACC.